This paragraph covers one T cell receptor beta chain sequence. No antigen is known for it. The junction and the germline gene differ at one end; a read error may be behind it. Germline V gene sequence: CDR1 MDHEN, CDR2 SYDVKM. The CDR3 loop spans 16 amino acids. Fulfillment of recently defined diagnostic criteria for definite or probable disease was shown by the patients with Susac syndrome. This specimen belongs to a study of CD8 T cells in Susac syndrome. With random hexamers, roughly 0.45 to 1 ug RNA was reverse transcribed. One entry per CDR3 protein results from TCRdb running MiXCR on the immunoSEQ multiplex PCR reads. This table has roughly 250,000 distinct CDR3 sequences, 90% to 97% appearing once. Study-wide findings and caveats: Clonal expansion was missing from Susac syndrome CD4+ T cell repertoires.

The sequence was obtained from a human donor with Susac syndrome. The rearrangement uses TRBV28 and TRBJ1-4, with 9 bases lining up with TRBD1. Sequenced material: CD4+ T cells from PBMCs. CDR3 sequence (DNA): TGTGCCAGCAGTTTGGACCGGGACAGGGCTAACGAAAAACTGTTTTTT. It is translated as CASSLDRDRANEKLFF.